What follows is one TCR beta chain and its context. Assay used: immunoSEQ multiplex PCR; TCRdb lists only in-frame clones, some missing. The sample records fewer than 65,000 clones, about 87% being singletons. This sample stems from a study of OX40 agonist ivuxolimab in advanced cancers. Looking at the study overall: Participants could have had prior anti-PD-1, anti-PD-L1 or anti-CTLA-4 therapy, and 40% had some. Two patients with cutaneous melanoma and one with hepatocellular carcinoma, three in total, showed partial responses.

V lost 5 bases to trimming and J lost 8 bases, with 21 bases between them. The CDR3 extends over 15 amino acids. The germline gives CDR1 SEHNR, CDR2 FQNEAQ (reference sequence). The source of this sequence is an adult with an advanced solid tumor such as melanoma, head and neck, liver or kidney cancer. The rearrangement uses TRBV7-9 and TRBJ1-2; D not certain. Sequenced here: CD4+ or CD8+ T cells sorted from blood, sampled in a trial of the OX40 agonist ivuxolimab. The CDR3 nucleotides read TGTGCCAGCAGCAGCGACATTTCCTTTGGGGAGGGCTACACCTTC. It codes for CASSSDISFGEGYTF.